Following are 32 T cell receptor beta chains from one sample sequenced in a study of blood T cell repertoires in COVID-19. Measured with immunoSEQ multiplex PCR; TCRdb has only the in-frame clones, and not every one. This table has 200,000 or so clones, 75% to 90% appearing once. Sequencing was performed on peripheral blood. All receptors come from a man in his 70s with active or convalescent COVID-19.

The V gene is TRBV18, the J gene TRBJ2-3; 7 nucleotides match TRBD2. Trimming took 3 bases from V and 4 from J; bases not matched to a gene: 13. The CDR3 totals 17 residues. CDR1 is KGHSH and CDR2 is LQKENI in the germline V gene. The CDR3 is CASSPVEGGSTPDTQYF. The CDR3 DNA reads TGTGCCAGCTCACCGGTGGAAGGCGGGAGTACCCCAGATACGCAGTATTTT.

The CDR3 nucleotides are TGTGCCAGCAGCTTGGGGCAGAAATATAATTCACCCCTCCACTTT. Its translation: CASSLGQKYNSPLHF. The chain combines TRBV5-4 with TRBJ1-6; no reliable D call. Germline assignment: CDR1 SGHNT and CDR2 YYREEE (reference sequence). This CDR3 spans 15 amino acids. Trimming removed 0 bases from V and 4 bases from J, with 8 bases in between.

The chain joins TRBV28 to TRBJ2-3; 7 bases map to TRBD1. Germline V gene data show CDR1 as MDHEN and CDR2 as SYDVKM. This CDR3 has 18 amino acids. V shed 3 bases and J 4 bases; nucleotides not matched to a gene: 16. CDR3: CASSFPSVLDRASDTQYF. The CDR3 DNA is TGTGCCAGCAGTTTTCCTTCTGTTCTTGACAGGGCGTCAGATACGCAGTATTTT.

The chain has TRBV28 and TRBJ2-7; D unresolved. The CDR3 runs to 12 residues. Trimming left V 5 bases short and J 3 bases short, with 8 bases between. The germline CDR1 and CDR2 sequences are MDHEN and SYDVKM. In DNA, the CDR3 is TGTGCCAGCAGTCGAACATACTACGAGCAGTACTTC. Amino acid sequence: CASSRTYYEQYF.

This clone was counted only a few times. The chain has TRBV2 and TRBJ1-6; 7 nucleotides line up with TRBD1. The CDR3 runs 14 residues. Germline trimming cut 4 bases from V and 9 bases from J; bases unmatched to any gene: 6. Looked up from germline, CDR1 is SNHLY and CDR2 is FYNNEI. This CDR3 reads CASSGQGNPSPLHF. Here the CDR3 DNA reads TGTGCCAGCAGTGGACAGGGCAACCCTTCACCCCTCCACTTT.

V is TRBV6-6 and J is TRBJ1-2; 12 nucleotides match TRBD1. V was pared by 5 bases and J by 6 bases, with 4 bases of the junction left unmatched. Per the germline V gene, CDR1 is MNHNY and CDR2 is SVGAGI (reference sequence). The CDR3 loop spans 14 amino acids. The DNA of the CDR3 is TGTGCCAGCAGTGGGACAGGGGGCACGGATGGCTACACCTTC. Encoded protein: CASSGTGGTDGYTF.

This chain uses TRBV9 with TRBJ1-3; TRBD1 might be the D (6 bases). The CDR3 consists of 14 residues. The V end lost 1 base, the J end lost 4 bases, and 9 bases lay between the germline ends. Germline V CDR1 and CDR2: SGDLS, YYNGEE. DNA of the CDR3: TGTGCCAGCAGCGTACAGGGGAGAGGAAACACCATATATTTT. Amino acids: CASSVQGRGNTIYF.

The rearrangement uses TRBV29-1 and TRBJ2-3; D might be TRBD1 (5 bases). V lost 8 bases and J 6 bases, leaving 18 bases between the germline ends. The CDR3 is 13 amino acids. Germline V CDR1 and CDR2: SQVTM, ANQGSEA. The CDR3 loop reads CSLSAGRLDTQYF. CDR3 DNA: TGCAGCCTGAGTGCAGGGCGTCTTGATACGCAGTATTTT.

The chain carries TRBV2 and TRBJ1-2; D gene ambiguous. The germline CDR1 and CDR2 sequences are SNHLY and FYNNEI. The V end was cut by 8 bases, the J end by 1 base, with 8 bases between. The CDR3 has 12 residues. CDR3 in DNA: TGTGCCAGCTTGGCGGGTAACTATGGCTACACCTTC. As protein: CASLAGNYGYTF. The full variable domain, completed using reference TRBV2 and TRBJ1-2, is EPEVTQTPSHQVTQMGQEVILRCVPISNHLYFYWYRQILGQKVEFLVSFYNNEISEKSEIFDDQFSVERPDGSNFTLKIRSTKLEDSAMYFCASLAGNYGYTFGSGTRLTVV.

The CDR3 is CASSMVTNNSPLHF. The CDR3 DNA reads as TGTGCCAGTAGTATGGTCACTAATAATTCACCCCTCCACTTT. The rearrangement uses TRBV19 and TRBJ1-6, with D unclear. The CDR3 spans 14 residues. The V gene lost 3 bases and the J gene lost 5 bases, with 8 bases spanning the gap. Germline V gives CDR1 LNHDA, CDR2 SQIVND (reference sequence).

This clone was seen a few times. The rearrangement links TRBV5-5 to TRBJ1-6; 8 bases are shared with TRBD1. This CDR3 comprises 18 residues. V shed 2 bases and J 10 bases; nucleotides not matched to a gene: 17. CDR1 and CDR2 (germline): SGHKS, YYEKEE (reference sequence). The CDR3 sequence: CASSLEIQEDRVGSPLHF. CDR3 coding DNA: TGTGCCAGCAGCTTAGAGATCCAGGAGGACAGGGTAGGCTCACCCCTCCACTTT.

This clone was detected a few times. This sequence joins TRBV7-8 and TRBJ2-3; D unclear. The ends were cut back, 1 base at V and 2 bases at J, with 4 bases in the middle. The CDR3 is made up of 13 amino acids. Germline lookup yields CDR1 SGHVS and CDR2 FQNEAQ. CDR3 sequence reads: CASSLGYTDTQYF. CDR3 bases: TGTGCCAGCAGCTTAGGCTACACAGATACGCAGTATTTT.

This clone was recorded once. The J gene is TRBJ2-7, the V gene TRBV29-1, with 13 nucleotides matching TRBD2. Looked up from germline, CDR1 is SQVTM and CDR2 is ANQGSEA. The CDR3 covers 15 residues. V dropped 6 bases and J dropped 5; count of bases not matched to a gene: 10. In DNA form, the CDR3 reads TGCAGCGTGACCGGGACTAGCGGGATCGTCCACGAGCAGTACTTC. Translation gives CSVTGTSGIVHEQYF.

CDR3 residues: CALQGSGEQYF. As DNA, the CDR3 is TGTGCCTTACAGGGGTCGGGTGAGCAGTACTTC. The chain links TRBV2 to TRBJ2-7, with 7 bases identical to TRBD1. With 11 bases clipped from V and 7 bases from J, the junction kept 8 bases outside the gene matches. CDR3 length: 11 amino acids. CDR1 is SNHLY and CDR2 is FYNNEI in the germline V gene.

V gene TRBV27 combines with J gene TRBJ2-7; 12 positions agree with TRBD1. Losses at the gene ends were 1 base for V and 4 bases for J; bases not matched to a gene: 5. CDR1 and CDR2 (germline): MNHEY, SMNVEV (reference sequence). This CDR3 spans 16 amino acids. CDR3 sequence: CASSLYGTGGLYEQYF. CDR3 nucleotide sequence: TGTGCCAGCAGTTTATATGGGACAGGGGGCTTGTACGAGCAGTACTTC.

This clone turned up a few times. The V and J genes are TRBV7-8 and TRBJ1-5, with unresolved D. Looked up from germline, CDR1 is SGHVS and CDR2 is FQNEAQ. Trimming left V 1 base short and J 0 bases short, with 7 bases between. The CDR3 loop spans 15 amino acids. DNA of the CDR3: TGTGCCAGCAGCTTAGACTCTTATAGCAATCAGCCCCAGCATTTT. Its protein is CASSLDSYSNQPQHF.

V gene TRBV5-5 combines with J gene TRBJ2-1; no definite D call. The CDR3 sequence is 16 residues long. Trimming stripped 0 bases from V and 0 bases from J, with 10 bases between. CDR1 and CDR2 (germline): SGHKS, YYEKEE (reference sequence). The DNA of the CDR3 is TGTGCCAGCAGCTTGGGCCCGGGTAGCTCCTACAATGAGCAGTTCTTC. Its translation is CASSLGPGSSYNEQFF.

The V gene is TRBV13, the J gene TRBJ1-3; the D gene is possibly TRBD1 (6 bases). Germline CDR1 and CDR2: PRHDT and FYEKMQ (reference sequence). The CDR3 length is 16 residues. V lost 2 bases, J lost 4 bases, and 15 bases lay in between. CDR3 DNA: TGTGCCAGCAGCTTATTGGCAGGGGCTGCAGGAAACACCATATATTTT. This sequence encodes CASSLLAGAAGNTIYF.

The gene calls are TRBV15 and TRBJ2-7; 7 nucleotides line up with TRBD2. The V and J ends lost 5 bases and 2 bases, in that order; junction bases with no gene match: 12. CDR3 length: 16 residues. Germline CDR1 LNHNV, CDR2 YYDKDF (reference sequence). CDR3 bases: TGTGCCACCAGCTCAGACGGAGCGGGGTTACCCTACGAGCAGTACTTC. This encodes CATSSDGAGLPYEQYF.

The V call is TRBV5-6, the J call TRBJ1-1; 9 nucleotides match TRBD1. The V and J ends lost 1 base and 9 bases, in that order; junction bases with no gene match: 7. Germline lookup yields CDR1 SGHDT and CDR2 YYEEEE. The CDR3 is 14 amino acids. The CDR3 spells CASSLRQGVTKAFF. The CDR3 region has the DNA TGTGCCAGCAGCTTGCGACAGGGGGTAACAAAAGCTTTCTTT.

This clone appeared once. The chain joins TRBV12-5 to TRBJ1-6, with D maybe TRBD1 (6 bases). CDR1 and CDR2 (germline): LGHNT, FRNRAP. V was clipped by 4 bases and J by 7 bases, with 14 bases between them. This CDR3 region has 15 residues. CDR3 loop: CASGSNRVGNSPLHF. As DNA, the CDR3 is TGTGCTAGTGGTTCTAACAGGGTAGGGAATTCACCCCTCCACTTT.

This chain uses TRBV3-1 (or the pseudogene TRBV3-2) with TRBJ2-3, with TRBD2 matching 9 bases. J lost 8 bases, V lost 0 bases, and 9 bases had no gene match. Germline-derived CDR1 and CDR2 are LGHDT and YNNKEL (reference sequence). The CDR3 spans 16 residues. The CDR3 reads CASSQDSSGGRGTQYF. In nucleotides, the CDR3 is TGTGCCAGCAGCCAAGATTCCAGCGGGGGGAGGGGTACGCAGTATTTT.

This chain links TRBV7-2 with TRBJ1-2; D ambiguous. CDR1 and CDR2 from the germline V gene are SGHTA and FQGNSA. The V end lost 5 bases, the J end lost 7 bases, and 14 bases lay between the germline ends. This CDR3 comprises 13 residues. DNA of the CDR3: TGTGCCAGCAGCCCAAGAACGGTTGGTGGCTACACCTTC. It is translated as CASSPRTVGGYTF.

The V gene is TRBV29-1, the J gene TRBJ1-2; no definite D call. Germline V gene sequence: CDR1 SQVTM, CDR2 ANQGSEA. CDR3 length: 13 amino acids. Deletions cut 5 bases from V and 4 bases from J, with 14 bases between. The CDR3 sequence: CSVPLAYGYGYTF. The CDR3 region has the DNA TGCAGCGTTCCACTCGCTTACGGCTATGGCTACACCTTC.

This clone was detected only a few times. The rearrangement joins TRBV16 to TRBJ1-5, with D possibly TRBD1 on 6 matching bases. V lost 2 bases and J 4 bases, leaving 12 bases between the germline ends. CDR1 is KGHSY and CDR2 is FQNENV in the germline V gene. This CDR3 contains 15 residues. The CDR3 DNA sequence: TGTGCCAGCAGCCAAGCCGGACAGTATAATCAGCCCCAGCATTTT. Its translation: CASSQAGQYNQPQHF.

The J gene is TRBJ2-2, the V gene TRBV2, with D maybe TRBD2 (5 bases). Germline V CDR1 and CDR2: SNHLY, FYNNEI. Trimming removed 8 bases at V and 2 bases at J, with 6 bases between. The CDR3 loop spans 12 amino acids. The CDR3 loop reads CASRDNTGELFF. CDR3 coding DNA: TGTGCCAGCCGGGATAACACCGGGGAGCTGTTTTTT.

The rearrangement links TRBV9 to TRBJ2-3; possible D gene TRBD1, 6 bases. Per germline, CDR1 SGDLS and CDR2 YYNGEE. This CDR3 comprises 17 residues. Trimming pared 0 bases from V and 0 bases from J, leaving 14 bases between. The CDR3 is CASSVGPGHPSTDTQYF. CDR3 nucleotides: TGTGCCAGCAGCGTAGGTCCGGGACACCCTAGCACAGATACGCAGTATTTT.

The chain couples TRBV7-2 to TRBJ2-3, with 8 bases identical to TRBD1. The CDR3 consists of 18 residues. In germline, CDR1 is SGHTA, CDR2 FQGNSA. V was clipped by 4 bases and J by 5 bases; unmatched bases: 17. CDR3 DNA sequence: TGTGCCAGCAGCTCCCGCAAACAGGCCGGGACAGGATTAGATACGCAGTATTTT. Translation gives CASSSRKQAGTGLDTQYF.

This chain joins TRBV7-8 and TRBJ1-3; D is undetermined. The CDR3 extends over 15 amino acids. The V end was cut by 4 bases, the J end by 0 bases, with 10 bases between. Germline values: CDR1 SGHVS, CDR2 FQNEAQ. The CDR3 nucleotides are TGTGCCAGCAGCTCAATTATTAGCTCTGGAAACACCATATATTTT. The encoded protein is CASSSIISSGNTIYF.

The chain links TRBV28 to TRBJ1-5, with D unclear. V was cut by 7 bases and J by 3 bases, with 13 bases left in between. The length of the CDR3 is 14 residues. Germline CDR1 MDHEN, CDR2 SYDVKM. The CDR3 region has the DNA TGTGCCAGCACCCCAGGAAGTACCAATCAGCCCCAGCATTTT. Translated: CASTPGSTNQPQHF.

This clone was picked up one time. The chain employs TRBV10-1 and TRBJ2-3; TRBD2 aligns across 11 bases. The CDR3 spans 21 residues. Germline V gene lookup returns CDR1 WNHNN and CDR2 SYGVQD (reference sequence). The V gene end was trimmed by 2 bases and the J gene end by 1 base; junction bases not matched to a gene: 17. The CDR3 DNA reads TGCGCCAGCAGTGAGCCGCGCGGCGGGACTAGCGGCTCCCTGGGCACAGATACGCAGTATTTT. It specifies CASSEPRGGTSGSLGTDTQYF.

The rearrangement links TRBV12-2 to TRBJ1-6. TRBV12-2 is a documented pseudogene. The CDR3 runs 17 residues. CDR3 DNA: TGTGCAAGTCGCTTAGCCCGGGGGGTTACATATAATTCACCCCTCCACTTT. Its translation: CASRLARGVTYNSPLHF.